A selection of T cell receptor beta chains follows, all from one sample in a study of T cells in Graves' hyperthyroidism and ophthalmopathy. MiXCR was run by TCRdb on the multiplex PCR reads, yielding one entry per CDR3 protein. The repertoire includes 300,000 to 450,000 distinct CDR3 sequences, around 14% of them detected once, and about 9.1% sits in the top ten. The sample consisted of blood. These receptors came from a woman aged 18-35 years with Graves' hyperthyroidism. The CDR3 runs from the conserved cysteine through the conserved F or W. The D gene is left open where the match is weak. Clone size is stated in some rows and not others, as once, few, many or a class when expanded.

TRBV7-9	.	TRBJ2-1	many	CASSSSVRSLAYNEQFF	TGTGCCAGCAGCTCATCAGTAAGGAGCCTAGCCTACAATGAGCAGTTCTTC
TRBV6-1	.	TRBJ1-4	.	CATQAHDATNEKLFF	TGTGCCACGCAGGCCCACGATGCAACTAATGAAAAACTGTTTTTT
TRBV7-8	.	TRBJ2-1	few	CASSRSDSSNEQFF	TGTGCCAGCAGCCGAAGCGACTCCTCCAATGAGCAGTTCTTC
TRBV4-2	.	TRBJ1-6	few	CASSQVLGNSPLHF	TGTGCCAGCAGCCAAGTTTTGGGGAATTCACCCCTCCACTTT
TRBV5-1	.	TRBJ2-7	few	CASSLGTETTLTYEQYF	TGCGCCAGCAGCTTGGGGACGGAGACTACCCTAACCTACGAGCAGTACTTC
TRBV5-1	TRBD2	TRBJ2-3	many	CASFSGVSTDTQYF	TGCGCCAGCTTCAGCGGGGTGAGCACAGATACGCAGTATTTT
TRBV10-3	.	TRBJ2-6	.	CAISLDGTGANVLTF	TGTGCCATCAGTTTGGACGGCACTGGGGCCAACGTCCTGACTTTC
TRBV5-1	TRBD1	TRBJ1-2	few	CASSAGTGGRNYGYTF	TGCGCCAGCAGCGCCGGGACAGGGGGCCGGAACTATGGCTACACCTTC
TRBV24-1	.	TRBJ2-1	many	CATSGYGILTPNEQFF	TGTGCCACCAGTGGGTATGGGATTTTAACCCCCAATGAGCAGTTCTTC
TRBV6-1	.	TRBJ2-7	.	CASSSLGGGVVDEQYF	TGTGCCAGCAGCTCCCTAGGGGGGGGAGTGGTGGACGAGCAGTACTTC
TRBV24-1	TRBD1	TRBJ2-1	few	CATSDPTGGDYNEQFF	TGTGCCACCAGTGATCCTACAGGGGGCGATTACAATGAGCAGTTCTTC
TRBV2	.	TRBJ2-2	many	CASSRESRGNTGELFF	TGTGCCAGCAGTCGCGAATCGCGGGGGAACACCGGGGAGCTGTTTTTT
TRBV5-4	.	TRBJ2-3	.	CASSFARTSTDTQYF	TGTGCCAGCAGCTTTGCCAGAACTAGCACAGATACGCAGTATTTT
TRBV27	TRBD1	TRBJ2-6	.	CATAGTGGTGANVLTF	TGTGCCACTGCCGGGACAGGGGGCACCGGGGCCAACGTCCTGACTTTC
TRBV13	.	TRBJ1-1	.	CASSLTADTEAFF	TGTGCCAGCAGCTTAACTGCGGACACTGAGGCTTTCTTT
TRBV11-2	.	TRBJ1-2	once	CASGLAPMVGYGYAF	TGTGCCAGCGGCTTAGCTCCGATGGTGGGGTATGGCTACGCCTTC
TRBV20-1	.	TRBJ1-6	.	CSARDWEAARAYNSPLHF	TGCAGTGCTAGAGATTGGGAGGCCGCAAGGGCGTATAATTCACCCCTCCACTTT
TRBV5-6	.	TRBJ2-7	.	CASSEGSRPYEQYF	TGTGCCAGCAGCGAAGGATCGCGCCCCTACGAGCAGTACTTC